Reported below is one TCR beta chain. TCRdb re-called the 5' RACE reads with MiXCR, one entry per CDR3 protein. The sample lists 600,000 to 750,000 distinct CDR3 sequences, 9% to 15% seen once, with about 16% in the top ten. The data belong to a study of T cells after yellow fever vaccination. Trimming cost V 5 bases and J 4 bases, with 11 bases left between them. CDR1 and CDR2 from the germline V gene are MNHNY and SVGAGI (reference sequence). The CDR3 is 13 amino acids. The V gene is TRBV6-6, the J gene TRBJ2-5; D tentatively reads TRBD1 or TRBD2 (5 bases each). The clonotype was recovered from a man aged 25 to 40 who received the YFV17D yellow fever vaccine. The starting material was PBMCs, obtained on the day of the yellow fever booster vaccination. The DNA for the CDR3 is TGTGCCAGCAGTCCCCATGGGGGAGAGACCCAGTACTTC. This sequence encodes CASSPHGGETQYF.